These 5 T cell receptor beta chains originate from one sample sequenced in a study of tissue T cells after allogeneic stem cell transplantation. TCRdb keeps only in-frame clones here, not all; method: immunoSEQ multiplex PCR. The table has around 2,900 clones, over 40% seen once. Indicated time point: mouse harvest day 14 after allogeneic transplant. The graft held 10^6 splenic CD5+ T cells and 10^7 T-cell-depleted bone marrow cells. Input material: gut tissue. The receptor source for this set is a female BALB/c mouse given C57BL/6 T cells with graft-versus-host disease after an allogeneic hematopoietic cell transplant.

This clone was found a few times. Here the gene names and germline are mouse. CDR3 sequence reads: CASSLSSGGSERLFF. Partial CDR3 DNA: TGTGCCAGCAGTCTGTCGTCAGGGGGCAGCGAAAGATTATTT. V gene TRBV26 combines with J gene TRBJ1-4; 8 bases agree with TRBD1. Sequencing ends 1 residue short of the CDR3 end; the germline J gene provides the rest. Germline CDR1 is KGHPV and CDR2 is FQNQEV (reference sequence). The CDR3 runs 15 residues. Trimming took 0 bases from V and 7 from J; bases not matched to a gene: 4.

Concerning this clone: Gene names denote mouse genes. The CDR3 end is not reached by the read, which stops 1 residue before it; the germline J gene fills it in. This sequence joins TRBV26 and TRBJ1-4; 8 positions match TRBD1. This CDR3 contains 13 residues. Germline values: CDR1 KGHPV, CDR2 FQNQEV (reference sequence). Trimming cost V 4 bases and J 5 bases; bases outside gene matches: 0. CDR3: CASSHRGNERLFF. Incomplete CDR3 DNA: TGTGCCAGCAGTCACAGGGGGAACGAAAGATTATTT.

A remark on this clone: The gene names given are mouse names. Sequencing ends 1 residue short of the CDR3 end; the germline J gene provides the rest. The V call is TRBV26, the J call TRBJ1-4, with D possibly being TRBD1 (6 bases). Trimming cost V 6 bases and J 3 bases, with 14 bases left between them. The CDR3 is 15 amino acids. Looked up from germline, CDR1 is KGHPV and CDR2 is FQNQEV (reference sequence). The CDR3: CASRRARGANERLFF. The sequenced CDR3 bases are TGTGCCAGCAGGAGGGCCAGGGGAGCCAACGAAAGATTATTT.

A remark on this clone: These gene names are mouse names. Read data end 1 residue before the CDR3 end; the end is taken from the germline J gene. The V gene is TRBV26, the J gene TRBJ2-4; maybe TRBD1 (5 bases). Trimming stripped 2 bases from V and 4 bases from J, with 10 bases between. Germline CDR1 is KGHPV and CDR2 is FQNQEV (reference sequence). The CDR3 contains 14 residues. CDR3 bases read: TGTGCCAGCAGTCTGAGGGCAGGGAAAAACACCTTGTAC. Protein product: CASSLRAGKNTLY. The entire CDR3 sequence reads CASSLRAGKNTLYF.

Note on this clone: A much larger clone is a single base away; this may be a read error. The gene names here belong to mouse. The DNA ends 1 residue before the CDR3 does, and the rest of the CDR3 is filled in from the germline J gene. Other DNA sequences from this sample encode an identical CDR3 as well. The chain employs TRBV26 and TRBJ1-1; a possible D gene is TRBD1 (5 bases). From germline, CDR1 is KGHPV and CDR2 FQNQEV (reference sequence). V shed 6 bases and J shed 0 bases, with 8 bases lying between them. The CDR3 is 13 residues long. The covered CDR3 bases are TGTGCCAGCAGCCCGGGACAGAACACAGAAGTCTTC. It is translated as CASSPGQNTEVF. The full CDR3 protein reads CASSPGQNTEVFF.